This TCR beta chain originates from a study of control samples from healthy donors and cancer patients. Profiled with immunoSEQ multiplex PCR; TCRdb holds only in-frame clones, not every one. The top ten clones hold about 4.9% of a sample with about 150,000 clones, 89% of them seen once. The CDR3 spans 14 residues. V gave up 2 bases and J gave up 10 bases, with 14 bases separating them. CDR1 is LNHDA, CDR2 SQIVND, per germline (reference sequence). Input material: blood. The sequence derives from a man younger than 45 in good health. The chain has TRBV19 and TRBJ2-2, with D possibly TRBD2 on 5 matching bases. The CDR3 region has the DNA TGTGCCAGTAGTATAAACCCCATCCGGGAGGAGCTGTTTTTT. Translating gives CASSINPIREELFF. Complete variable domain (other parts from reference TRBV19 and TRBJ2-2): DGGITQSPKYLFRKEGQNVTLSCEQNLNHDAMYWYRQDPGQGLRLIYYSQIVNDFQKGDIAEGYSVSREKKESFPLTVTSAQKNPTAFYLCASSINPIREELFFGEGSRLTVL.